These 20 T cell receptor beta chains came from one sample sequenced in a study of beta chain features in type 1 diabetes. The study reverse transcribed the entire isolated RNA, so it sequenced expressed TCRB transcripts. The protocol was immunoSEQ multiplex PCR, while the TCRdb copy is restricted to in-frame clones and leaves out a portion. Seen here are some 250,000 clones, 11% observed once, and the top ten hold approximately 0.017%. No antigen has been identified for these receptors. Overall study findings and caveats: In all four CD4+ subsets, TCRB CDR3 length was significantly, moderately reduced in type 1 diabetes.

Sequencing input: naive CD4+ T cells from blood. The source is a man younger than 40 with type 1 diabetes.

This clone was counted between two and nine times. This chain joins TRBV18 and TRBJ2-7, with D tentatively TRBD2 (5 bases). From germline, CDR1 is KGHSH and CDR2 LQKENI. CDR3 size: 13 residues. V was trimmed by 2 bases and J by 7 bases, leaving 12 bases between them. For the CDR3, the DNA is TGTGCCAGCTCACCAAGCGGCGACGGGGAGCAGTACTTC. It translates to CASSPSGDGEQYF.

Only a few counts were recorded for this clone. The gene calls are TRBV29-1 and TRBJ1-1; no clear D. The V end was cut by 8 bases, the J end by 5 bases, with 15 bases between. Germline V gene lookup returns CDR1 SQVTM and CDR2 ANQGSEA. The CDR3 totals 12 residues. DNA of the CDR3: TGCAGCAGCGGCCGTATACGGACTGAAGCTTTCTTT. As protein: CSSGRIRTEAFF.

This clone was observed a few times. The chain uses TRBV14 and TRBJ1-6; D call uncertain. V was shortened by 3 bases and J by 8 bases, with 20 bases between the two germline ends. Germline CDR1 and CDR2: SGHDN and FVKESK. There are 17 residues in the CDR3. Here the CDR3 DNA reads TGTGCCAGCAGCCAGGCTAAGGTGGCGGGCTGGGATTCACCCCTCCACTTT. Translating gives CASSQAKVAGWDSPLHF.

V gene TRBV18 combines with J gene TRBJ2-7; no reliable D call. With 3 bases removed from V and 2 bases from J, the gap between germline ends came to 17 bases. The CDR3 sequence is 16 residues long. Per the germline V gene, CDR1 is KGHSH and CDR2 is LQKENI. CDR3 nucleotides: TGTGCCAGCTCACCGCTGGGTGATAGCCGAGCCTACGAGCAGTACTTC. Amino acids: CASSPLGDSRAYEQYF.

This clone came up a few times. The chain is built from TRBV25-1 and TRBJ2-5, with D possibly matching TRBD2 (6 bases). The V gene lost 11 bases and the J gene lost 9 bases, with 16 bases spanning the gap. Germline V CDR1 and CDR2: MGHDK, SYGVNS. The CDR3 extends over 11 amino acids. The CDR3 is CAARRGGAQYF. The CDR3 DNA is TGTGCCGCCCGGAGGGGCGGGGCCCAGTACTTC.

In its sample, this clone was seen a few times. The chain employs TRBV30 and TRBJ2-1; 11 bases line up with TRBD2. The CDR3 covers 15 residues. The germline CDR1 and CDR2 sequences are GTSNPN and SVGIG (reference sequence). V trimming: 2 bases; J trimming: 8 bases; junction bases outside the gene matches: 8. The CDR3 here is CAWSSLAGAWDEQFF. DNA for the CDR3: TGTGCCTGGAGTTCACTAGCGGGGGCCTGGGATGAGCAGTTCTTC.

This clone was counted only a few times. In DNA form, the CDR3 reads TGCGCCAGCAGCCAGCTCCTATCCTACGAGCAGTACTTC. Translated: CASSQLLSYEQYF. This sequence joins TRBV4-3 and TRBJ2-7, with D unresolved. V lost 3 bases and J lost 1, with 7 bases in between. Per germline, CDR1 LGHNA and CDR2 YSLEER. This CDR3 is built from 13 residues.

The chain has TRBV7-9 and TRBJ2-1, with D possibly matching TRBD1 (6 bases). The CDR3 runs 16 residues. The V end lost 5 bases, the J end lost 7 bases, and 21 bases lay between the germline ends. Germline V lookup: CDR1 SEHNR, CDR2 FQNEAQ (reference sequence). The DNA of the CDR3 is TGTGCCAGCAGCCCTCAATGGGGGCGAGTGAGGAATGAGCAGTTCTTC. Protein sequence: CASSPQWGRVRNEQFF.

This clone has only a few counts. The rearrangement uses TRBV6-1 and TRBJ2-1, with 9 bases aligning to TRBD1. The CDR3 extends over 14 amino acids. The V segment lost 5 bases and the J segment 7 bases; nucleotides outside the gene matches: 6. Germline values: CDR1 MNHNS, CDR2 SASEGT. The CDR3 reads CASSSGTGFNEQFF. The CDR3, as DNA: TGTGCCAGCAGTTCCGGGACAGGGTTTAATGAGCAGTTCTTC.

This clone was picked up a small number of times. This chain joins TRBV7-6 and TRBJ2-5; a weak D match, TRBD2 (7 bases). The V gene lost 4 bases and the J gene lost 4 bases, with 16 bases spanning the gap. The CDR3 runs to 15 residues. CDR1 and CDR2 (germline): SGHVS, FNYEAQ. Here the CDR3 reads CASSYSAGAGETQYF. In DNA form, the CDR3 reads TGTGCCAGCAGCTATAGCGCGGGGGCTGGAGAGACCCAGTACTTC. Combining the CDR3 with reference TRBV7-6 and TRBJ2-5 gives the whole variable domain GAGVSQSPRYKVTKRGQDVALRCDPISGHVSLYWYRQALGQGPEFLTYFNYEAQQDKSGLPNDRFSAERPEGSISTLTIQRTEQRDSAMYRCASSYSAGAGETQYFGPGTRLLVL.

This clone was seen a few times. The chain carries TRBV9 and TRBJ1-2; D uncertain. With 1 base removed from V and 8 bases from J, the gap between germline ends came to 6 bases. The CDR3 covers 11 residues. The germline V gene has CDR1 SGDLS and CDR2 YYNGEE. Written as DNA, the CDR3 is TGTGCCAGCAGCGTACCGGGAGGCTACACCTTC. Translated: CASSVPGGYTF.

This clone has just a few counts. The rearrangement joins TRBV5-4 to TRBJ2-1; 9 bases align to TRBD1. J was trimmed by 8 bases and V by 2 bases; bases with no gene match: 2. This CDR3 contains 13 residues. Germline lookup yields CDR1 SGHNT and CDR2 YYREEE (reference sequence). CDR3 loop: CASSLDRGYEQFF. The CDR3 DNA reads TGTGCCAGCAGCTTAGACAGGGGGTATGAGCAGTTCTTC.

DNA of the CDR3: TGTGCCAGCAGCTTGCTTGGGGGCGGTCTTCAAGAGACCCAGTACTTC. Encoded protein: CASSLLGGGLQETQYF. This chain uses TRBV5-6 with TRBJ2-5; D might be TRBD1 (6 bases). Germline V gives CDR1 SGHDT, CDR2 YYEEEE. Trimming took 1 base from V and 2 from J, leaving 15 bases between them. This CDR3 is 16 amino acids long.

This clone was seen only a few times. V is TRBV18 and J is TRBJ2-5, with TRBD2 as a possible D gene (6 bases). V was shortened by 2 bases and J by 1 base, with 11 bases between the two germline ends. The germline CDR1 and CDR2 sequences are KGHSH and LQKENI. The CDR3 sequence is 15 residues long. This CDR3 is CASSPRAGIQETQYF. For the CDR3, the DNA is TGTGCCAGCTCACCAAGGGCGGGGATCCAAGAGACCCAGTACTTC.

This clone was detected only a few times. The genes are TRBV28 and TRBJ1-6, with D perhaps TRBD1 (5 bases). The CDR3 spans 14 residues. Germline values: CDR1 MDHEN, CDR2 SYDVKM. Trimming removed 2 bases from V and 7 bases from J, with 9 bases in between. CDR3 in DNA: TGTGCCAGCAGTTTAACACAGGTGAATTCACCCCTCCACTTT. Encoded protein: CASSLTQVNSPLHF.

This clone showed up just a few times. The J gene is TRBJ2-3, the V gene TRBV7-2, with 8 bases aligning to TRBD2. The V gene's germline CDR1 is SGHTA and CDR2 FQGNSA. This CDR3 is built from 15 residues. The junction had 10 bases not matched to a gene; V was cut back by 5 bases and J by 6 bases. CDR3 DNA sequence: TGTGCCAGCAGCGGGAGGCGGGGGGCCAGGGATACGCAGTATTTT. Amino acids: CASSGRRGARDTQYF.

This chain connects TRBV5-1 to TRBJ2-1; 8 bases align to TRBD2. V was pared by 6 bases and J by 6 bases, with 11 bases of the junction left unmatched. This CDR3 is built from 15 residues. Germline lookup yields CDR1 SGHRS and CDR2 YFSETQ. The CDR3 DNA reads TGCGCCAGCACCTCGACACCGGGACTAGTCAATGAGCAGTTCTTC. This encodes CASTSTPGLVNEQFF. The entire variable domain, with the rest obtained from reference TRBV5-1 and TRBJ2-1, is as follows: KAGVTQTPRYLIKTRGQQVTLSCSPISGHRSVSWYQQTPGQGLQFLFEYFSETQRNKGNFPGRFSGRQFSNSRSEMNVSTLELGDSALYLCASTSTPGLVNEQFFGPGTRLTVL.

A single count supports this clone. This rearrangement joins TRBV7-9 to TRBJ1-1; TRBD1 matches at 7 bases. The V segment lost 3 bases and the J segment 3 bases; nucleotides outside the gene matches: 4. Germline V lookup: CDR1 SEHNR, CDR2 FQNEAQ (reference sequence). The CDR3 sequence is 14 residues long. In DNA form, the CDR3 reads TGTGCCAGCAGCTTCCGGGACAGTTACACTGAAGCTTTCTTT. This sequence encodes CASSFRDSYTEAFF.

The chain is built from TRBV4-3 and TRBJ1-2; D unclear. V shed 0 bases and J shed 5 bases, with 16 bases lying between them. Germline V lookup: CDR1 LGHNA, CDR2 YSLEER. The CDR3 is made up of 16 amino acids. CDR3 sequence: CASSQDMSRQQYGYTF. In DNA, the CDR3 is TGCGCCAGCAGCCAAGATATGAGCCGGCAACAGTATGGCTACACCTTC.

This clone has more than one count but fewer than ten. V is TRBV6-5 and J is TRBJ2-7; TRBD1 matches at 9 bases. Unmatched junction bases numbered 4, after V lost 5 bases and J lost 2 bases. The length of the CDR3 is 14 residues. Germline V CDR1 and CDR2: MNHEY, SVGAGI. The CDR3 region is CASSRTGATYEQYF. For the CDR3, the DNA is TGTGCCAGCAGTAGGACAGGGGCTACCTACGAGCAGTACTTC.